The T cell receptor beta chain under discussion was sequenced for a study of graft-versus-host responses after intestinal transplantation. From germline, CDR1 is SGHDT and CDR2 YYEEEE. V was pared by 3 bases and J by 1 base, with 7 bases between. This CDR3 has 13 amino acids. Clones were read by immunoSEQ multiplex PCR, and TCRdb kept only the in-frame ones, dropping some. The table shows approximately 7,000 clones, with around 91% occurring only once. Sequenced here: PBMCs, sampled 83 days after transplant. This chain links TRBV5-6 with TRBJ1-1; no clear D. This receptor was taken from a human patient who received an intestinal transplant, so some T cells may come from the graft donor. The CDR3 coding sequence is TGTGCCAGCAGCTGGAACGGGAACACTGAAGCTTTCTTT. As protein: CASSWNGNTEAFF.